These 5 T cell receptor beta chains came from one sample sequenced in a study of blood T cell repertoires in COVID-19. The assay was immunoSEQ multiplex PCR, and TCRdb's table has in-frame clones only and misses some. The sample contains approximately 390,000 clones, 70% to 90% of which appear only once. The sample was PBMCs or T cells enriched from blood (not recorded which). These TCRs come from a middle-aged woman with acute COVID-19.

This chain uses TRBV27 with TRBJ2-1; 13 bases agree with TRBD2. Germline CDR1 reads MNHEY; CDR2 reads SMNVEV (reference sequence). Trimming at V came to 8 bases and at J to 13 bases, leaving 14 bases not matched to a gene. The CDR3 is made up of 15 amino acids. The CDR3 DNA follows: TGTGCCAGCGCTAACCTAGGGACTAGCGGGGAGCCCCAGTTCTTC. This gives the protein CASANLGTSGEPQFF.

The rearrangement uses TRBV5-5 and TRBJ2-3; 9 nucleotides match TRBD2. V dropped 0 bases and J dropped 2; count of bases not matched to a gene: 4. This CDR3 has 16 amino acids. In germline, CDR1 is SGHKS, CDR2 YYEKEE (reference sequence). Here the CDR3 reads CASSLAASGVTDTQYF. Written as DNA, the CDR3 is TGTGCCAGCAGCTTGGCCGCTAGCGGGGTCACAGATACGCAGTATTTT.

The rearrangement uses TRBV3-1 (or the pseudogene TRBV3-2) and TRBJ1-2, with a tentative D call TRBD1 (6 bases). Trimming took 2 bases from V and 4 from J, leaving 8 bases between them. The CDR3 sequence is 13 residues long. From germline, CDR1 is LGHDT and CDR2 YNNKEL (reference sequence). CDR3 nucleotide sequence: TGTGCCAGCAGCCAAATAGGGGGCTATGGCTACACCTTC. Protein product: CASSQIGGYGYTF.

V usage is TRBV5-6 and J usage is TRBJ2-4; 9 positions match TRBD1. The CDR3 contains 15 residues. J was trimmed by 1 base and V by 2 bases; bases with no gene match: 1. Germline lookup yields CDR1 SGHDT and CDR2 YYEEEE. CDR3 bases: TGTGCCAGCAGCTTCGGGACAGGGGCCAAAAACATTCAGTACTTC. It encodes CASSFGTGAKNIQYF.

This clone was observed a handful of times. CDR3 DNA sequence: TGTGCCAGCAGCCAAGTAGACTCGGGTGGGAGCACTGAAGCTTTCTTT. Its translation: CASSQVDSGGSTEAFF. This chain connects TRBV3-1 (or the pseudogene TRBV3-2) to TRBJ1-1; D is ambiguous. The CDR3 contains 16 residues. V lost 1 base, J lost 4 bases, and 16 bases lay in between. Looked up from germline, CDR1 is LGHDT and CDR2 is YNNKEL (reference sequence).